The clone carrying this T cell receptor (beta chain) was picked up a small number of times. Its antigen remains unknown. TCRdb's table, derived via immunoSEQ multiplex PCR, lists solely in-frame clones and lacks some. The sample holds over 100,000 clones, over 75% seen once. This CDR3 has 13 residues. CDR1 is SGDLS and CDR2 is YYNGEE in the germline V gene. With 8 bases clipped from V and 6 bases from J, the junction kept 7 bases outside the gene matches. This sample is part of a study of T cell responses to AZD1222 COVID-19 vaccine. Broader study findings: Clonal diversity was possibly underestimated; the donors were predominantly white British and more often female. The reported proportion of spike-specific TCRs targeting unmutated variant regions was nearly half. Spike-specific TCRs gained breadth and depth after people received two AZD1222 doses. Repertoires were collected only later (after the peak T cell response had occurred).

The receptor was isolated from an adult in good health. J is TRBJ1-5 and V is TRBV9, with 8 bases lining up with TRBD1. The sample was peripheral blood, taken on day 0 of MenACWY control vaccination. DNA for the CDR3: TGTGCCAGTTCACAGGGGGAGGTTCAGCCCCAGCATTTT. This gives the protein CASSQGEVQPQHF. Supplemented by reference TRBV9 and TRBJ1-5, the full variable domain reads DSGVTQTPKHLITATGQRVTLRCSPRSGDLSVYWYQQSLDQGLQFLIQYYNGEERAKGNILERFSAQQFPDLHSELNLSSLELGDSALYFCASSQGEVQPQHFGDGTRLSIL.